These 21 T cell receptor beta chains were all obtained from the same sample, sequenced in a study of Graves' ophthalmopathy and Graves' hyperthyroidism. Amplification from RNA transcripts yielded the TCR beta CDR3 regions. Investigators did first-round RT-PCR with HTBI primers, then second-round multiplex PCR. TCRdb re-called the multiplex PCR reads with MiXCR, one entry per CDR3 protein. This sample yields about 700,000 distinct CDR3 sequences, of which over 40% are seen a single time; roughly 3.5% belongs to the top ten. Sequenced sample: peripheral blood. These receptors all stem from an adult man with Graves' ophthalmopathy.

For this clonotype: This sequence may be a read error, since a much larger clone differs from it by one base. The chain has TRBV20-1 and TRBJ2-5; possibly TRBD1 or TRBD2 for D (6 bases each). This CDR3 region has 14 residues. Germline assignment: CDR1 DFQATT and CDR2 SNEGSKA (reference sequence). Trimming removed 3 bases from V and 9 bases from J, with 20 bases in between. CDR3 nucleotides: TGCAGTGCTAGGCGGGACTCCATGAGGGGGTCCCAGTACTTC. Translating gives CSARRDSMRGSQYF.

To note about this clonotype: One end of the junction varies from germline; a read error may be responsible. The V and J genes are TRBV7-9 and TRBJ1-4; no clear D. CDR3 length: 14 residues. From germline, CDR1 is SEHNR and CDR2 FQNEAQ (reference sequence). CDR3 region: CASGLGGIAEKLFF. The CDR3 DNA reads TGTGCCAGCGGCTTAGGAGGGATAGCGGAAAAACTGTTTTTT.

This rearrangement joins TRBV7-9 to TRBJ2-7; 7 bases fit TRBD1. The better agreement between TRBJ2-1 and the DNA end casts doubt on the J call. This CDR3 comprises 12 residues. Germline V gene lookup returns CDR1 SEHNR and CDR2 FQNEAQ (reference sequence). CDR3 in DNA: TGTGCCAGCAGCCCCGCAGGGGGTGAGCAGTTCTTC. Its protein is CASSPAGGEQFF.

This clonotype showed up many times. J is TRBJ1-6 and V is TRBV3-1; D remains unclear. Trimming took 0 bases from V and 9 from J, leaving 9 bases between them. The CDR3 runs to 14 residues. Germline V lookup: CDR1 LGHDT, CDR2 YNNKEL (reference sequence). The chain's CDR3 is CASSQESTISPLHF. DNA for the CDR3: TGTGCCAGCAGCCAAGAGTCGACGATTTCACCCCTCCACTTT.

The table lists this clonotype with many counts. V and J are TRBV12-3 or TRBV12-4 and TRBJ1-2, with no clear D. Trimming cost V 0 bases and J 5 bases, with 10 bases left between them. The CDR3 sequence is 14 residues long. CDR3 bases: TGTGCCAGCAGTTTAGCAGGGTTTCGGTATGGCTACACCTTC. Amino acid sequence: CASSLAGFRYGYTF.

This chain connects TRBV29-1 to TRBJ2-2; D is tentatively TRBD1 or TRBD2 (5 bases each). The length of the CDR3 is 12 residues. Trimming cost V 8 bases and J 4 bases, with 11 bases left between them. Per germline, CDR1 SQVTM and CDR2 ANQGSEA. The DNA for the CDR3 is TGCAGCCTCGGGACGGTCACCGGGGAGCTGTTTTTT. It yields the protein CSLGTVTGELFF.

Points on this clonotype: A much larger clone is a single base away; this may be a read error. This chain connects TRBV7-9 to TRBJ2-7; D is possibly TRBD1 or TRBD2 (5 bases each). V was pared by 3 bases and J by 2 bases, with 20 bases between. This CDR3 has 17 amino acids. Germline CDR1 is SEHNR and CDR2 is FQNEAQ (reference sequence). The CDR3 DNA reads TGTGCCAGCAGCTTTCTGGGGGTGCAGGTAGCTCCCTACGAGCAGTACTTC. This encodes CASSFLGVQVAPYEQYF.

This clonotype was recorded once. V gene TRBV10-3 combines with J gene TRBJ1-6, with D uncertain. There are 17 residues in the CDR3. Per germline, CDR1 ENHRY and CDR2 SYGVKD. V lost 0 bases and J lost 5, with 14 bases in between. The CDR3 DNA is TGTGCCATCAGTGAGTCACTAGCGGAAATCAATAATTCACCCCTCCACTTT. Its protein product is CAISESLAEINNSPLHF.

This clonotype was counted many times. In nucleotides, the CDR3 is TGTGCCAGTAGTCCGTGGGGAGGGGGCTACGGCTCACCCCTCCACTTT. This codes for CASSPWGGGYGSPLHF. The chain couples TRBV19 to TRBJ1-6, with 7 bases lining up with TRBD1. There are 16 residues in the CDR3. The germline V gene encodes CDR1 LNHDA and CDR2 SQIVND (reference sequence). Trimming took 5 bases from V and 10 from J; bases not matched to a gene: 14.

This clonotype was observed at least ten times. The chain has TRBV2 and TRBJ1-2, with a possible D match to TRBD1 (6 bases). CDR3 size: 13 residues. V was clipped by 8 bases and J by 7 bases, with 17 bases between them. From germline, CDR1 is SNHLY and CDR2 FYNNEI. The CDR3 region has the DNA TGTGCCAGCCTTATTTTAGGGACATCTGGCTACACCTTC. Its protein product is CASLILGTSGYTF. The full variable domain, in which reference TRBV2 and TRBJ1-2 provide the parts outside the CDR3, is EPEVTQTPSHQVTQMGQEVILRCVPISNHLYFYWYRQILGQKVEFLVSFYNNEISEKSEIFDDQFSVERPDGSNFTLKIRSTKLEDSAMYFCASLILGTSGYTFGSGTRLTVV.

This clonotype was picked up many times. The rearrangement links TRBV5-1 to TRBJ2-7; perhaps TRBD2 as D (7 bases). The length of the CDR3 is 13 residues. The V and J ends lost 3 bases and 5 bases respectively, with 12 bases between them. CDR1 is SGHRS, CDR2 YFSETQ, per germline. The CDR3 sequence: CASSSGGQDEQYF. CDR3 nucleotide sequence: TGCGCCAGCAGCTCCGGGGGGCAGGACGAGCAGTACTTC.

This clonotype occurred many times. The V and J genes are TRBV24-1 and TRBJ2-2, with D possibly matching TRBD2 (6 bases). The CDR3 spans 16 residues. Germline CDR1 and CDR2: KGHDR and SFDVKD. The V end lost 1 base, the J end lost 3 bases, and 11 bases lay between the germline ends. Here the CDR3 reads CATSDLPSGDTGELFF. CDR3 nucleotides: TGTGCCACCAGTGATTTACCCTCGGGGGACACCGGGGAGCTGTTTTTT.

The rearrangement joins TRBV20-1 to TRBJ2-5; TRBD2 agrees at 10 bases. The DNA end is more similar to TRBJ2-1, so the J call may be wrong. Per germline, CDR1 DFQATT and CDR2 SNEGSKA (reference sequence). The CDR3 covers 16 residues. The CDR3 sequence is CSARDPASGSYNEQFF. CDR3 bases: TGCAGTGCTAGAGATCCTGCTAGCGGGAGCTACAATGAGCAGTTCTTC.

The rearrangement uses TRBV12-3 or TRBV12-4 and TRBJ1-5; tentative D call: TRBD1 (5 bases). The CDR3 extends over 12 amino acids. V dropped 6 bases and J dropped 6 bases, with 9 bases sitting between them. CDR3 region: CASRQASQPQHF. CDR3 sequence (DNA): TGTGCCAGCAGACAGGCCAGTCAGCCCCAGCATTTT.

CDR3 sequence (DNA): TGCGCCAGCAGCGGGACCCGTCAGGGGTACGGCTACGAGCAGTACTTC. Amino acid sequence: CASSGTRQGYGYEQYF. The chain is built from TRBV5-1 and TRBJ2-7, with D tentatively TRBD1 (6 bases). Germline V gene sequence: CDR1 SGHRS, CDR2 YFSETQ. V lost 4 bases and J lost 3, with 20 bases in between. The CDR3 has 16 residues.

At least ten counts were recorded for this clonotype. This chain uses TRBV20-1 with TRBJ1-6; D is possibly TRBD1 (6 bases). The CDR3 sequence is 12 residues long. The V gene lost 3 bases and the J gene lost 10 bases, with 10 bases spanning the gap. Germline V lookup: CDR1 DFQATT, CDR2 SNEGSKA (reference sequence). CDR3 sequence (DNA): TGCAGTGCTAGCACAGGGCCCTCACCCCTCCACTTT. Amino acids: CSASTGPSPLHF.

This chain joins TRBV24-1 and TRBJ1-6; D possibly corresponds to TRBD1 (5 bases). V lost 11 bases, J lost 5 bases, and 21 bases lay in between. Germline V gene data show CDR1 as KGHDR and CDR2 as SFDVKD. The length of the CDR3 is 16 residues. This CDR3 is CASSAVEGSNNSPLHF. The CDR3, as DNA: TGTGCCAGCTCAGCAGTGGAGGGGAGTAATAATTCACCCCTCCACTTT.

This sequence joins TRBV5-1 and TRBJ1-6; perhaps TRBD1 as D (6 bases). Germline V CDR1 and CDR2: SGHRS, YFSETQ. The CDR3 consists of 16 residues. V dropped 4 bases and J dropped 9 bases, with 20 bases sitting between them. The CDR3 DNA reads TGCGCCAGCAGCCAAGACAGGTATGAATTGAGTTCACCCCTCCACTTT. This gives the protein CASSQDRYELSSPLHF.

The chain has TRBV29-1 and TRBJ2-7, with D possibly called TRBD1 or TRBD2 (5 bases each). V was shortened by 8 bases and J by 4 bases, with 15 bases between the two germline ends. This CDR3 has 12 residues. The germline V gene has CDR1 SQVTM and CDR2 ANQGSEA. The CDR3 sequence is CSLAPGRYEQYF. The CDR3 DNA follows: TGCAGCCTCGCCCCGGGACGGTACGAGCAGTACTTC.

This clonotype turned up a few times. V gene TRBV10-3 combines with J gene TRBJ2-5; TRBD1 matches at 7 bases. Germline values: CDR1 ENHRY, CDR2 SYGVKD. J was trimmed by 9 bases and V by 2 bases; bases with no gene match: 6. The CDR3 is 13 amino acids. CDR3 coding DNA: TGTGCCATCAGTGAGGGGGGACAGCTAGCCCAGTACTTC. This translates into CAISEGGQLAQYF.

The J gene is TRBJ2-5, the V gene TRBV15, with D uncertain. The V end lost 3 bases, the J end lost 5 bases, and 7 bases lay between the germline ends. The CDR3 loop spans 12 amino acids. Per germline, CDR1 LNHNV and CDR2 YYDKDF (reference sequence). The CDR3 sequence: CATSSSNETQYF. The CDR3 nucleotides are TGTGCCACCAGCAGTTCCAATGAGACCCAGTACTTC.